What follows are 31 T cell receptor beta chains derived from one specimen sequenced in a study of prognosis after radiotherapy for stage I lung cancer. It was by two-round multiplex PCR that TCR beta CDR3 was amplified from genomic DNA. First-round PCR employed TRBV- and TRBJ-specific primers for each gene. TCRdb processed the multiplex PCR reads anew with MiXCR; each CDR3 protein has one entry. The repertoire includes about 26,000 distinct CDR3 sequences, 35% to 50% of them detected once, and about 30% sits in the top ten. The sequencing used PBMCs, collected before or after stereotactic body radiation therapy (not recorded which). The receptor source for this set is a donor over 45 with non-small cell lung cancer.

This chain links TRBV19 with TRBJ2-2; 9 nucleotides agree with TRBD1. After removal of 2 bases from V and 4 bases from J, the junction contained 5 bases not matched to a gene. CDR3 length equals 16 residues. The germline V gene encodes CDR1 LNHDA and CDR2 SQIVND (reference sequence). The CDR3 is CASSIQTGGGTGELFF. The CDR3 bases are TGTGCCAGTAGTATACAGACAGGGGGGGGCACCGGGGAGCTGTTTTTT.

There are many counts of this clonotype. The chain uses TRBV6-1 and TRBJ2-1, with 14 bases lining up with TRBD2. The CDR3 totals 17 residues. J lost 8 bases, V lost 8 bases, and 14 bases had no gene match. Looked up from germline, CDR1 is MNHNS and CDR2 is SASEGT. This chain's CDR3 is CASDTSTSGGGWDEQFF. The CDR3 nucleotides read TGTGCCAGCGACACTTCGACTAGCGGGGGGGGTTGGGATGAGCAGTTCTTC.

A note on this clonotype: The junction differs from germline at one of its ends, possibly a read error. The gene calls are TRBV6-2 or TRBV6-3 and TRBJ2-1; D is perhaps TRBD2 (5 bases). The CDR3 contains 14 residues. The germline V gene encodes CDR1 MNHEY and CDR2 SVGEGT. CDR3 in amino acids: CTSSLNGGYNEQFF. In DNA, the CDR3 is TGTACCAGCAGTCTAAATGGCGGGTACAATGAGCAGTTCTTC.

CDR3 in DNA: TGTGCCAGCAGTCCCGTCGGTACTAGTCGTGGGGTTTACAATGAGCAGTTCTTC. This translates into CASSPVGTSRGVYNEQFF. The V call is TRBV6-1, the J call TRBJ2-1, with a tentative D call TRBD2 (5 bases). The CDR3 extends over 18 amino acids. From germline, CDR1 is MNHNS and CDR2 SASEGT. V was clipped by 5 bases and J by 4 bases, with 24 bases between them.

This clonotype was found many times. This CDR3 reads CASSMIYEQYF. In DNA, the CDR3 is TGTGCCAGCAGTATGATATACGAGCAGTACTTC. The V call is TRBV6-4, the J call TRBJ2-7; D is unclear. This CDR3 spans 11 amino acids. Trimming cost V 5 bases and J 4 bases, with 6 bases left between them. Germline assignment: CDR1 MRHNA and CDR2 SNTAGT.

The chain combines TRBV30 with TRBJ1-5; possible D gene TRBD1, 6 bases. Germline V gene sequence: CDR1 GTSNPN, CDR2 SVGIG (reference sequence). V was shortened by 8 bases and J by 2 bases, with 16 bases between the two germline ends. This CDR3 has 14 amino acids. Here the CDR3 DNA reads TGTGCCGGGGGGCCCGGGGTGGGCAATCAGCCCCAGCATTTT. Protein: CAGGPGVGNQPQHF.

This clonotype appeared once. The chain has TRBV11-2 and TRBJ2-7; 9 bases map to TRBD1. CDR3 length: 14 residues. With V trimmed by 4 bases and J by 3 bases, 4 bases remained unmatched. CDR1 SGHAT and CDR2 FQNNGV come from the germline V gene. The DNA of the CDR3 is TGTGCCAGCAGCTCCAAGACAGGGGGCTACGAGCAGTACTTC. Residues: CASSSKTGGYEQYF.

By proportion, this clonotype is medium-sized (0.01 to 0.1%). The rearrangement uses TRBV2 and TRBJ1-5; D perhaps matches TRBD1 (6 bases). Germline assignment: CDR1 SNHLY and CDR2 FYNNEI. The CDR3 extends over 13 amino acids. The V end lost 5 bases, the J end lost 4 bases, and 9 bases lay between the germline ends. CDR3 DNA: TGTGCCAGCAGTAGACAGGCTAATCAGCCCCAGCATTTT. It codes for CASSRQANQPQHF.

This clonotype was picked up many times. The chain couples TRBV12-3 or TRBV12-4 to TRBJ2-6; the D gene is possibly TRBD2 (6 bases). The CDR3 runs 14 residues. V lost 4 bases to trimming and J lost 3 bases, with 7 bases between them. CDR3 DNA sequence: TGTGCCAGCAGTTCGGGACTTGGGGCCAACGTCCTGACTTTC. Its translation: CASSSGLGANVLTF.

This clonotype was recorded at least ten times. The gene calls are TRBV11-2 and TRBJ1-3; D is unclear. Germline V gene lookup returns CDR1 SGHAT and CDR2 FQNNGV. The CDR3 runs 13 residues. V was shortened by 1 base and J by 7 bases, with 8 bases between the two germline ends. The CDR3 nucleotides are TGTGCCAGCAGCTTAGTCTCCGTTAACACCATATATTTT. This codes for CASSLVSVNTIYF.

This chain uses TRBV6-1 with TRBJ2-7, with 10 nucleotides matching TRBD2. The ends lost 6 bases at V and 2 bases at J; junction bases unmatched: 7. The germline gives CDR1 MNHNS, CDR2 SASEGT. This CDR3 spans 15 amino acids. DNA for the CDR3: TGTGCCAGCAGACCGGCTCTAGCGGGGGCCTACGAGCAGTACTTC. Protein product: CASRPALAGAYEQYF.

This clonotype was observed at least ten times. The gene calls are TRBV20-1 and TRBJ2-1; D perhaps matches TRBD2 (5 bases). The ends were cut back, 0 bases at V and 1 base at J, with 16 bases in the middle. CDR3 length: 17 residues. Germline V lookup: CDR1 DFQATT, CDR2 SNEGSKA (reference sequence). The CDR3 DNA follows: TGCAGTGCTAGAGATCGGAGGCGCGGTACTTCCTACAATGAGCAGTTCTTC. Translating it yields CSARDRRRGTSYNEQFF.

In its sample, this clonotype was seen many times. This chain joins TRBV5-6 and TRBJ1-6; TRBD1 aligns across 7 bases. This CDR3 contains 15 residues. The V gene's germline CDR1 is SGHDT and CDR2 YYEEEE. V lost 2 bases, J lost 9 bases, and 8 bases stayed unmatched. This CDR3 reads CASSLRGQLGSPLHF. The CDR3 DNA is TGTGCCAGCAGCTTAAGGGGGCAGCTGGGTTCACCCCTCCACTTT.

This clonotype was recorded at least ten times. This chain links TRBV2 with TRBJ1-2, with 9 positions matching TRBD1. This CDR3 is built from 15 residues. CDR1 and CDR2 (germline): SNHLY, FYNNEI. V was clipped by 5 bases and J by 5 bases; unmatched bases: 9. The CDR3 reads CASSSGQGVGYGYTF. CDR3 in DNA: TGTGCCAGCAGTTCGGGACAGGGAGTTGGTTATGGCTACACCTTC.

This clonotype was observed a single time. This likely came from a read error, as a far larger clone is one base away. The chain carries TRBV7-9 and TRBJ2-3; possibly TRBD1 or TRBD2 for D (5 bases each). This CDR3 is built from 15 residues. The germline V gene encodes CDR1 SEHNR and CDR2 FQNEAQ (reference sequence). V was cut by 5 bases and J by 5 bases, with 17 bases left in between. The CDR3 loop reads CASSGVRGRGDTQYF. Written as DNA, the CDR3 is TGTGCCAGCAGCGGGGTGAGGGGTCGCGGAGATACGCAGTATTTT.

A note on this clonotype: The junction departs from the called germline gene at one end, perhaps through a read error. The rearrangement uses TRBV28 and TRBJ1-5; no firm D call. CDR1 is MDHEN and CDR2 is SYDVKM in the germline V gene. The CDR3 consists of 15 residues. The CDR3 region is CASSPAKGGNQPEHF. Here the CDR3 DNA reads TGTGCCAGCAGTCCCGCTAAGGGCGGCAATCAGCCCGAGCATTTT.

The sample holds many counts of this clonotype. This chain connects TRBV11-2 to TRBJ2-7; 10 bases are shared with TRBD1. V lost 5 bases to trimming and J lost 3 bases; unmatched junction nucleotides: 7. The CDR3 runs to 15 residues. From germline, CDR1 is SGHAT and CDR2 FQNNGV. CDR3 bases: TGTGCCAGCAGCCCTAGGGACAGGGGCCGCTACGAGCAGTACTTC. Translated, it gives CASSPRDRGRYEQYF. The entire variable domain, with the rest obtained from reference TRBV11-2 and TRBJ2-7, is as follows: EAGVAQSPRYKIIEKRQSVAFWCNPISGHATLYWYQQILGQGPKLLIQFQNNGVVDDSQLPKDRFSAERLKGVDSTLKIQPAKLEDSAVYLCASSPRDRGRYEQYFGPGTRLTVT.

Many counts were recorded for this clonotype. This chain's CDR3 is CASRSGAGENEQFF. CDR3 in DNA: TGTGCCAGCAGGTCGGGAGCGGGAGAGAATGAGCAGTTCTTC. The chain is built from TRBV2 and TRBJ2-1; 8 bases match TRBD2. Germline V CDR1 and CDR2: SNHLY, FYNNEI. The CDR3 totals 14 residues. With 6 bases clipped from V and 7 bases from J, the junction kept 8 bases outside the gene matches.

This clonotype has at least ten counts. The chain is built from TRBV7-8 and TRBJ1-4; D is possibly TRBD1 (5 bases). Germline assignment: CDR1 SGHVS and CDR2 FQNEAQ. The V and J ends lost 4 bases and 6 bases respectively, with 12 bases between them. The CDR3 contains 14 residues. In nucleotides, the CDR3 is TGTGCCAGCAGCTCGGGACCGAAGGATGAAAAACTGTTTTTT. This sequence encodes CASSSGPKDEKLFF.

There are many counts of this clonotype. V usage is TRBV11-3 and J usage is TRBJ2-1; 16 nucleotides align to TRBD2. The J segment lost 11 bases and the V segment lost 3 bases, leaving 4 bases of the junction unmatched. CDR1 and CDR2 from the germline V gene are SGHNT and YENEEA. The CDR3 sequence is 15 residues long. The CDR3 spells CASSLGTSGRDKQFF. The DNA for the CDR3 is TGTGCCAGCAGCTTGGGGACTAGCGGGAGGGATAAGCAGTTCTTC.

The genes are TRBV20-1 and TRBJ2-7; D is undetermined. Germline values: CDR1 DFQATT, CDR2 SNEGSKA (reference sequence). CDR3 length equals 16 residues. Trimming left V 3 bases short and J 1 base short, with 19 bases between. As DNA, the CDR3 is TGCAGTGCTAGTCCGAGCTCAATGGCGACTTCCTACGAGCAGTACTTC. This gives the protein CSASPSSMATSYEQYF.

A note on this clonotype: Mismatch with germline at one junction end may stem from a read error. This chain uses TRBV7-2 with TRBJ2-7, with 7 positions matching TRBD1. CDR3 length equals 14 residues. Per germline, CDR1 SGHTA and CDR2 FQGNSA. The CDR3 protein is CARSLGTDTYEQYF. The CDR3 coding sequence is TGTGCCAGAAGCTTAGGGACAGACACCTACGAGCAGTACTTC.

This clonotype came up many times. The genes are TRBV28 and TRBJ1-6; D gene unclear. Germline CDR1 reads MDHEN; CDR2 reads SYDVKM. CDR3 length equals 12 residues. V was shortened by 5 bases and J by 7 bases, with 6 bases between the two germline ends. In DNA, the CDR3 is TGTGCCAGCAGTCCTACCAATTCACCCCTCCACTTT. It encodes CASSPTNSPLHF. Full variable domain (remainder filled in from reference TRBV28 and TRBJ1-6): DVKVTQSSRYLVKRTGEKVFLECVQDMDHENMFWYRQDPGLGLRLIYFSYDVKMKEKGDIPEGYSVSREKKERFSLILESASTNQTSMYLCASSPTNSPLHFGNGTRLTVT.

The sample holds many counts of this clonotype. The chain joins TRBV4-3 to TRBJ2-2; tentative D call: TRBD1 (5 bases). This CDR3 has 13 residues. Germline V CDR1 and CDR2: LGHNA, YSLEER. Between the trimmed V and J ends, which lost 0 bases and 13 bases, there was a span of 12 bases. CDR3 sequence reads: CASSQDLGRGLFF. In DNA form, the CDR3 reads TGCGCCAGCAGCCAAGATCTGGGAAGGGGGCTGTTTTTT.

Remarks on this clonotype: A clone one base away is much larger, so this may be a read error. The chain employs TRBV20-1 and TRBJ2-5; no clear D. CDR3 length: 13 amino acids. Germline CDR1 is DFQATT and CDR2 is SNEGSKA (reference sequence). The CDR3 DNA is TGCAGTGCTTTTCCCGGGTTCCAAGATACCCAGTACTTC. It codes for CSAFPGFQDTQYF.

This clonotype was observed many times. The J gene is TRBJ2-7, the V gene TRBV5-5; D possibly corresponds to TRBD1 (5 bases). This CDR3 has 14 amino acids. Trimming took off 2 bases at V and 3 bases at J, with 12 bases between the two ends. Germline values: CDR1 SGHKS, CDR2 YYEKEE (reference sequence). The CDR3 DNA reads TGTGCCAGCAGCTTTTCCGGGCAGGGCTACGAGCAGTACTTC. It codes for CASSFSGQGYEQYF.

Note on this clonotype: It differs at one base from a far larger clone, so likely a read error. The chain carries TRBV6-5 and TRBJ2-6, with D perhaps being TRBD1 or TRBD2 (5 bases each). The CDR3 contains 13 residues. The V gene's germline CDR1 is MNHEY and CDR2 SVGAGI. The CDR3 nucleotides are TGTGCCAGCAGTTACTCTAGTCATGGAGAGGGGTACTTC. Translated: CASSYSSHGEGYF.

The table lists this clonotype with many counts. The chain couples TRBV11-2 to TRBJ2-5; D may match TRBD1 or TRBD2 (5 bases each). The CDR3 is 11 amino acids. From germline, CDR1 is SGHAT and CDR2 FQNNGV. V was cut by 5 bases and J by 8 bases, with 9 bases left in between. This chain's CDR3 is CASSLGPTQYF. In nucleotides, the CDR3 is TGTGCCAGCAGCCTGGGACCCACCCAGTACTTC.

This clonotype was observed many times. The chain has TRBV28 and TRBJ1-2; 9 bases fit TRBD1. This CDR3 has 15 amino acids. J was trimmed by 8 bases and V by 4 bases; bases with no gene match: 11. Looked up from germline, CDR1 is MDHEN and CDR2 is SYDVKM. CDR3 nucleotide sequence: TGTGCCAGCAGTTCCGCCGGGACAGGGAGGCGAGGCTACACCTTC. Translating gives CASSSAGTGRRGYTF.

This chain connects TRBV19 to TRBJ2-3; D is possibly TRBD2 (5 bases). This CDR3 region has 14 residues. The germline V gene has CDR1 LNHDA and CDR2 SQIVND (reference sequence). The V end was cut by 10 bases, the J end by 0 bases, with 14 bases between. CDR3 protein: CATEGPGSTDTQYF. The CDR3 nucleotides read TGTGCCACCGAGGGTCCAGGTAGCACAGATACGCAGTATTTT. Full variable domain (rest looked up from reference TRBV19 and TRBJ2-3): DGGITQSPKYLFRKEGQNVTLSCEQNLNHDAMYWYRQDPGQGLRLIYYSQIVNDFQKGDIAEGYSVSREKKESFPLTVTSAQKNPTAFYLCATEGPGSTDTQYFGPGTRLTVL.

This clonotype was seen a single time. The CDR3 sequence: CASSQGSQPQHF. In nucleotides, the CDR3 is TGTGCCAGCAGTCAGGGGTCTCAGCCCCAGCATTTT. V is TRBV6-1 and J is TRBJ1-5; D might be TRBD1 (6 bases). From germline, CDR1 is MNHNS and CDR2 SASEGT. Between the trimmed V and J ends, which lost 5 bases and 6 bases, there was a span of 8 bases. CDR3 size: 12 residues.